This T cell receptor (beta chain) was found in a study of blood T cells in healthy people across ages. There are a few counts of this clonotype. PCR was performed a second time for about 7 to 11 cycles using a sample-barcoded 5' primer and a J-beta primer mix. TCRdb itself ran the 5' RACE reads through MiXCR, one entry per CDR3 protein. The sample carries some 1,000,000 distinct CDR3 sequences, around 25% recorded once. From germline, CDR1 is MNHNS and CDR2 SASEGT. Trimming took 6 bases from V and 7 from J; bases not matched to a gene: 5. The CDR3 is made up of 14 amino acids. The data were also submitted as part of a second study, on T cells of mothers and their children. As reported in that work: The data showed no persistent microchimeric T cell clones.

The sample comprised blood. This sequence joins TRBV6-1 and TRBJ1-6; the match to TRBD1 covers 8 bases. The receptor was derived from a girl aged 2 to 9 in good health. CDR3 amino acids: CASRGTGENSPLHF. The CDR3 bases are TGTGCCAGCAGAGGGACAGGAGAGAATTCACCCCTCCACTTT.